This passage covers 30 T cell receptor beta chains from one sample sequenced in a study of cytomegalovirus exposure and HLA in healthy donors. 13 Jbeta primers and 60 Vbeta primers were used for the PCR. The protocol was immunoSEQ multiplex PCR, while the TCRdb copy is restricted to in-frame clones and leaves out a portion. In the table there are fewer than 30,000 clones, 60% to 80% of which are singletons. Material: PBMCs. The source of these receptors is a male donor in good health and CMV-seropositive.

This clone was observed a few times. V gene TRBV6-1 combines with J gene TRBJ1-4; D is perhaps TRBD1 (5 bases). Trimming removed 11 bases at V and 1 base at J, with 17 bases between. The CDR3 length is 15 residues. Germline assignment: CDR1 MNHNS and CDR2 SASEGT. Here the CDR3 reads CAARSRGQTNEKLFF. The CDR3 nucleotides read TGTGCCGCCCGAAGCAGAGGACAAACTAATGAAAAACTGTTTTTT.

This clone was seen once. The V call is TRBV6-5, the J call TRBJ1-2; D possibly corresponds to TRBD1 (5 bases). The germline V and J ends were trimmed by 0 bases and 4 bases, with 12 bases remaining between them. Germline CDR1 and CDR2: MNHEY and SVGAGI. This CDR3 region has 15 residues. CDR3 sequence: CASSYSGGGGYGYTF. The CDR3 DNA is TGTGCCAGCAGTTACTCCGGGGGAGGCGGCTATGGCTACACCTTC.

This clone was found a few times. The chain employs TRBV28 and TRBJ1-1, with D unclear. Germline V gene data show CDR1 as MDHEN and CDR2 as SYDVKM. V gave up 3 bases and J gave up 1 base, with 12 bases separating them. The CDR3 has 15 amino acids. The CDR3 is CASSLRIIKNTEAFF. For the CDR3, the DNA is TGTGCCAGCAGTTTGAGAATTATAAAGAACACTGAAGCTTTCTTT.

This chain links TRBV7-9 with TRBJ2-7, with D perhaps TRBD1 (6 bases). Germline V lookup: CDR1 SEHNR, CDR2 FQNEAQ (reference sequence). Trimming cost V 3 bases and J 3 bases, with 9 bases left between them. CDR3 length equals 13 residues. CDR3 region: CASSFQGIYEQYF. CDR3 DNA sequence: TGTGCCAGCAGCTTTCAGGGGATCTACGAGCAGTACTTC.

This clone was detected only once. The chain combines TRBV4-1 with TRBJ2-2; the D gene is possibly TRBD1 (5 bases). This CDR3 comprises 13 residues. The V gene's germline CDR1 is MGHRA and CDR2 YSYEKL. V was cut by 0 bases and J by 9 bases, with 8 bases left in between. The CDR3 DNA reads as TGCGCCAGCAGCCAAGACAGGGCCCGGGAGCTGTTTTTT. Protein sequence: CASSQDRARELFF.

Here the CDR3 reads CASSPEPGLGPKGDTQYF. The CDR3, as DNA: TGTGCCAGCAGCCCAGAGCCGGGACTTGGGCCTAAGGGAGATACGCAGTATTTT. V gene TRBV7-8 combines with J gene TRBJ2-3; maybe TRBD2 (6 bases). CDR3 length: 18 residues. Trimming took off 5 bases at V and 5 bases at J, with 26 bases between the two ends. Germline V lookup: CDR1 SGHVS, CDR2 FQNEAQ.

The chain has TRBV10-1 and TRBJ1-2; D perhaps matches TRBD1 (5 bases). Germline-derived CDR1 and CDR2 are WNHNN and SYGVQD (reference sequence). The CDR3 runs 13 residues. The ends were cut back, 4 bases at V and 8 bases at J, with 14 bases in the middle. This chain's CDR3 is CASSASRVAGYTF. CDR3 in DNA: TGCGCCAGCAGTGCCTCCAGGGTGGCGGGCTACACCTTC.

This clone came up a few times. V and J are TRBV9 and TRBJ1-5; 7 nucleotides align to TRBD1. Germline V gene lookup returns CDR1 SGDLS and CDR2 YYNGEE. After removal of 3 bases from V and 5 bases from J, the junction contained 8 bases not matched to a gene. There are 15 residues in the CDR3. The CDR3 reads CASSAGPTGDQPQHF. The CDR3 DNA is TGTGCCAGCAGCGCAGGCCCAACAGGGGATCAGCCCCAGCATTTT. Variable domain in full (rest from reference TRBV9 and TRBJ1-5): DSGVTQTPKHLITATGQRVTLRCSPRSGDLSVYWYQQSLDQGLQFLIQYYNGEERAKGNILERFSAQQFPDLHSELNLSSLELGDSALYFCASSAGPTGDQPQHFGDGTRLSIL.

A few counts support this clone. The CDR3 spells CASSPVQGEYGRNTEAFF. The CDR3, as DNA: TGTGCCAGCTCACCAGTACAGGGGGAATATGGGAGGAACACTGAAGCTTTCTTT. The genes are TRBV18 and TRBJ1-1; 8 bases map to TRBD1. Germline V gene data show CDR1 as KGHSH and CDR2 as LQKENI. The CDR3 has 18 residues. J was trimmed by 1 base and V by 2 bases; bases with no gene match: 12.

In this sample, this clone turned up once. This rearrangement joins TRBV5-8 to TRBJ1-2; 10 positions match TRBD1. Trimming removed 2 bases from V and 7 bases from J; junction bases left unmatched: 8. Germline values: CDR1 SGHTS, CDR2 YDEGEE. The length of the CDR3 is 15 residues. The CDR3 loop reads CASSFPGQGSSGYTF. The CDR3 DNA reads TGTGCCAGCAGCTTTCCGGGACAGGGGTCCTCTGGCTACACCTTC.

The rearrangement links TRBV5-1 to TRBJ1-2; the match to TRBD1 covers 10 bases. The trim removed 3 bases at V and 3 bases at J, leaving 8 bases unmatched. CDR3 size: 16 residues. CDR1 and CDR2 (germline): SGHRS, YFSETQ. In DNA form, the CDR3 reads TGCGCCAGCAGCTCGCGACAGGGGGCGAAGGACTATGGCTACACCTTC. This codes for CASSSRQGAKDYGYTF.

Only a few counts were recorded for this clone. The chain is built from TRBV30 and TRBJ1-3; D is perhaps TRBD1 (5 bases). Germline CDR1 is GTSNPN and CDR2 is SVGIG (reference sequence). The ends were cut back, 2 bases at V and 5 bases at J, with 13 bases in the middle. The CDR3 extends over 14 amino acids. The CDR3, as DNA: TGTGCCTGGAGTACCGGGGGATCGCGAAACACCATATATTTT. Translation gives CAWSTGGSRNTIYF. Full variable domain (rest looked up from reference TRBV30 and TRBJ1-3): SQTIHQWPATLVQPVGSPLSLECTVEGTSNPNLYWYRQAAGRGLQLLFYSVGIGQISSEVPQNLSASRPQDRQFILSSKKLLLSDSGFYLCAWSTGGSRNTIYFGEGSWLTVV.

This clone showed up just a few times. This chain links TRBV28 with TRBJ2-7; maybe TRBD2 (6 bases). The V gene lost 3 bases and the J gene lost 1 base, with 16 bases spanning the gap. Germline V gives CDR1 MDHEN, CDR2 SYDVKM. The CDR3 extends over 16 amino acids. The CDR3 DNA sequence: TGTGCCAGCAGTTTTCCCCCCAAGCGGGTGTCCTACGAGCAGTACTTC. Translation: CASSFPPKRVSYEQYF.

This chain uses TRBV6-1 with TRBJ1-5; 8 bases are shared with TRBD1. This CDR3 contains 14 residues. V shed 4 bases, J shed 6 bases, and the junction held 5 bases outside the gene matches. Germline assignment: CDR1 MNHNS and CDR2 SASEGT. CDR3 sequence: CASSGRQGRQPQHF. The CDR3 region has the DNA TGTGCCAGCAGTGGACGACAGGGGCGTCAGCCCCAGCATTTT.

The rearrangement uses TRBV6-5 and TRBJ2-7, with 7 bases fitting TRBD1. This CDR3 has 13 amino acids. CDR1 is MNHEY, CDR2 SVGAGI, per germline. The junction had 10 bases not matched to a gene; V was cut back by 8 bases and J by 6 bases. Written as DNA, the CDR3 is TGTGCCAGCCGCGAACGGACAGGTAGCGAGCAGTACTTC. This gives the protein CASRERTGSEQYF.

This rearrangement joins TRBV7-9 to TRBJ1-5; D not certain. The CDR3 sequence is 12 residues long. Per the germline V gene, CDR1 is SEHNR and CDR2 is FQNEAQ (reference sequence). The V and J ends lost 5 bases and 10 bases respectively, with 12 bases between them. CDR3 bases: TGTGCCAGCAGCCCGAATCTAGGCCCCCAGCATTTT. It translates to CASSPNLGPQHF.

The chain joins TRBV5-1 to TRBJ1-2; TRBD1 matches at 9 bases. V lost 3 bases and J lost 7; bases outside the gene matches: 10. CDR1 and CDR2 from the germline V gene are SGHRS and YFSETQ. This CDR3 comprises 15 residues. CDR3 nucleotide sequence: TGCGCCAGCAGCTACCTAATGACAGGGGGTGGTGGCTACACCTTC. Residues: CASSYLMTGGGGYTF. Complete variable domain (other parts from reference TRBV5-1 and TRBJ1-2): KAGVTQTPRYLIKTRGQQVTLSCSPISGHRSVSWYQQTPGQGLQFLFEYFSETQRNKGNFPGRFSGRQFSNSRSEMNVSTLELGDSALYLCASSYLMTGGGGYTFGSGTRLTVV.

V is TRBV6-5 and J is TRBJ1-3, with D unclear. This CDR3 contains 16 residues. The ends were cut back, 2 bases at V and 4 bases at J, with 15 bases in the middle. CDR1 and CDR2 (germline): MNHEY, SVGAGI. In DNA form, the CDR3 reads TGTGCCAGCAGTTACGCGAAGACTATAAGAGGAAACACCATATATTTT. The encoded protein is CASSYAKTIRGNTIYF.

The gene calls are TRBV2 and TRBJ2-5, with D tentatively TRBD1 (5 bases). CDR1 SNHLY and CDR2 FYNNEI come from the germline V gene. V was cut by 7 bases and J by 2 bases, with 11 bases left in between. The CDR3 length is 13 residues. In DNA, the CDR3 is TGTGCCAGCAACGCCAACAGGCAAGAGACCCAGTACTTC. Translated, it gives CASNANRQETQYF. Looking up the rest from reference TRBV2 and TRBJ2-5 gives the full variable domain: EPEVTQTPSHQVTQMGQEVILRCVPISNHLYFYWYRQILGQKVEFLVSFYNNEISEKSEIFDDQFSVERPDGSNFTLKIRSTKLEDSAMYFCASNANRQETQYFGPGTRLLVL.

V is TRBV28 and J is TRBJ1-2, with a tentative D call TRBD1 (6 bases). The CDR3 has 16 amino acids. Trimming left V 1 base short and J 0 bases short, with 12 bases between. Germline V lookup: CDR1 MDHEN, CDR2 SYDVKM. The CDR3 sequence is CASSLSGAQANYGYTF. The CDR3 bases are TGTGCCAGCAGTTTATCAGGGGCGCAAGCTAACTATGGCTACACCTTC.

CDR3 bases: TGTGCCAGCAGTCTCGCGACTACTTCTCGTGCCGTCTCTGGAAACACCATATATTTT. Residues: CASSLATTSRAVSGNTIYF. The chain employs TRBV7-8 and TRBJ1-3, with D unclear. Germline values: CDR1 SGHVS, CDR2 FQNEAQ. V was trimmed by 6 bases and J by 0 bases, leaving 24 bases between them. The CDR3 covers 19 residues.

This sequence joins TRBV11-1 and TRBJ2-5, with D unclear. Per the germline V gene, CDR1 is SGHAT and CDR2 is FQDESV (reference sequence). V was cut by 4 bases and J by 2 bases, with 11 bases left in between. This CDR3 spans 14 amino acids. In DNA, the CDR3 is TGTGCCAGCAGCTCTACAGAGACGCAAGAGACCCAGTACTTC. Its protein product is CASSSTETQETQYF.

In nucleotides, the CDR3 is TGTGCCAGCAGTTTGCAGTCACCGGGGGAGCAGTACTTC. Amino acids: CASSLQSPGEQYF. The gene calls are TRBV28 and TRBJ2-7; possible D gene TRBD2, 5 bases. The V end lost 3 bases, the J end lost 7 bases, and 13 bases lay between the germline ends. The CDR3 is made up of 13 amino acids. The germline gives CDR1 MDHEN, CDR2 SYDVKM.

The table lists this clone with a few counts. The chain recombines TRBV2 with TRBJ2-3; 9 nucleotides align to TRBD2. The germline CDR1 and CDR2 sequences are SNHLY and FYNNEI. V shed 7 bases and J 4 bases; nucleotides not matched to a gene: 6. The CDR3 length is 14 residues. DNA for the CDR3: TGTGCCAGCAAGCGGGGGGCTTCTTCAGATACGCAGTATTTT. As protein: CASKRGASSDTQYF.

The chain uses TRBV25-1 and TRBJ1-2, with D possibly being TRBD1 (5 bases). Germline CDR1 is MGHDK and CDR2 is SYGVNS. The CDR3 is 15 amino acids. Trimming pared 4 bases from V and 3 bases from J, leaving 15 bases between. The CDR3 spells CASSAWGERDYGYTF. Here the CDR3 DNA reads TGTGCCAGCAGTGCGTGGGGCGAACGGGACTATGGCTACACCTTC.

The chain recombines TRBV11-2 with TRBJ1-1, with no clear D. This CDR3 has 14 amino acids. Germline V CDR1 and CDR2: SGHAT, FQNNGV. The V end lost 4 bases, the J end lost 5 bases, and 14 bases lay between the germline ends. CDR3 nucleotides: TGTGCCAGCAGCTCCACGCGAGGCCTAACTGAAGCTTTCTTT. This encodes CASSSTRGLTEAFF. Full variable domain (remainder filled in from reference TRBV11-2 and TRBJ1-1): EAGVAQSPRYKIIEKRQSVAFWCNPISGHATLYWYQQILGQGPKLLIQFQNNGVVDDSQLPKDRFSAERLKGVDSTLKIQPAKLEDSAVYLCASSSTRGLTEAFFGQGTRLTVV.

The chain recombines TRBV9 with TRBJ2-7; TRBD1 aligns across 8 bases. The ends lost 4 bases at V and 3 bases at J; junction bases unmatched: 9. There are 15 residues in the CDR3. Germline V CDR1 and CDR2: SGDLS, YYNGEE. The CDR3 reads CASSPQGVTGYEQYF. The CDR3 coding sequence is TGTGCCAGCAGCCCACAGGGGGTAACTGGCTACGAGCAGTACTTC.

V and J are TRBV11-2 and TRBJ2-1, with D possibly being TRBD2 (5 bases). The CDR3 covers 15 residues. Trimming left V 6 bases short and J 5 bases short, with 17 bases between. Looked up from germline, CDR1 is SGHAT and CDR2 is FQNNGV. CDR3 in DNA: TGTGCCAGCAGAGCAAAGCGGAGCGGTAACAATGAGCAGTTCTTC. Amino acids: CASRAKRSGNNEQFF.

This chain joins TRBV28 and TRBJ1-2; 10 bases match TRBD1. The germline V gene has CDR1 MDHEN and CDR2 SYDVKM. V trimming: 6 bases; J trimming: 0 bases; junction bases outside the gene matches: 4. This CDR3 contains 15 residues. The CDR3 bases are TGTGCCAGCAGGGGGGACAGGGGAGCTAACTATGGCTACACCTTC. Translation: CASRGDRGANYGYTF.

CDR3 DNA: TGTGCCAGCAAGAAGAACAGAGCAACTAATGAAAAACTGTTTTTT. Translating gives CASKKNRATNEKLFF. V gene TRBV2 combines with J gene TRBJ1-4; D not resolved. V lost 7 bases and J 0 bases, leaving 12 bases between the germline ends. CDR3 length: 15 residues. Per germline, CDR1 SNHLY and CDR2 FYNNEI.